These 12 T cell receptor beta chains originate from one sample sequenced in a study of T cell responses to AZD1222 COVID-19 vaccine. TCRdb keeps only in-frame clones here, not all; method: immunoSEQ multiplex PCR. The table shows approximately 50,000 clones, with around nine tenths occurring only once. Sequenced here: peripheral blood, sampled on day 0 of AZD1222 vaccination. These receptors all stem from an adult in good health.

DNA of the CDR3: TGCGCCAGCAGCCAATCTACATCCGAATATGGCTACACCTTC. Translation: CASSQSTSEYGYTF. The gene calls are TRBV4-1 and TRBJ1-2; no firm D call. V shed 2 bases and J shed 5 bases, with 12 bases lying between them. There are 14 residues in the CDR3. The germline V gene encodes CDR1 MGHRA and CDR2 YSYEKL.

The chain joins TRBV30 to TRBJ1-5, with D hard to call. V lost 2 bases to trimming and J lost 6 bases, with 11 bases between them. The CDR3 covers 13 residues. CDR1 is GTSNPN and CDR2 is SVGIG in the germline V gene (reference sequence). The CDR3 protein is CAWSSGLGQPQHF. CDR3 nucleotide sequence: TGTGCCTGGAGTTCGGGTTTAGGTCAGCCCCAGCATTTT.

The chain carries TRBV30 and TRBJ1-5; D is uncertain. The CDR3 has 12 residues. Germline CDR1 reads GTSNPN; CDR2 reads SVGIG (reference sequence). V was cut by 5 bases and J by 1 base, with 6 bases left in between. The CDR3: CAWAGSNQPQHF. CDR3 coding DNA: TGTGCCTGGGCCGGGAGCAATCAGCCCCAGCATTTT.

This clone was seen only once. The CDR3 DNA reads TGTGCCAGCGCCGCTCGGGGGGGTAATGAGCAGTTCTTC. Translated: CASAARGGNEQFF. The V gene is TRBV18, the J gene TRBJ2-1, with 8 bases fitting TRBD2. The CDR3 runs 13 residues. J lost 7 bases, V lost 8 bases, and 7 bases had no gene match. Per the germline V gene, CDR1 is KGHSH and CDR2 is LQKENI.

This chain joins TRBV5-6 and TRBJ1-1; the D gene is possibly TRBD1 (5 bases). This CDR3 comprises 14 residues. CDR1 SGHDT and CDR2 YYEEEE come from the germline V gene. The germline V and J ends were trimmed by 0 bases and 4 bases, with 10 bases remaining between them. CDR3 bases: TGTGCCAGCAGCTTGGTAGGGGTTGCCACTGAAGCTTTCTTT. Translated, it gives CASSLVGVATEAFF.

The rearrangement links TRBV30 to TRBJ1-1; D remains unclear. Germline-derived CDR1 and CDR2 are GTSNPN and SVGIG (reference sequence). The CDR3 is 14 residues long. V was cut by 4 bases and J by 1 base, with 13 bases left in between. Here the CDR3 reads CAWISLGGNTEAFF. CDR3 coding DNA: TGTGCCTGGATTTCTTTGGGCGGGAACACTGAAGCTTTCTTT. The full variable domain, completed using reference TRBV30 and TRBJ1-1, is SQTIHQWPATLVQPVGSPLSLECTVEGTSNPNLYWYRQAAGRGLQLLFYSVGIGQISSEVPQNLSASRPQDRQFILSSKKLLLSDSGFYLCAWISLGGNTEAFFGQGTRLTVV.

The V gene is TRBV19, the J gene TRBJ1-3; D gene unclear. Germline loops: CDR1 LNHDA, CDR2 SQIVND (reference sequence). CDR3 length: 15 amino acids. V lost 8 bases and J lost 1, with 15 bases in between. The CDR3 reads CASGEWVSSGNTIYF. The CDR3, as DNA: TGTGCCAGTGGGGAGTGGGTTTCTTCTGGAAACACCATATATTTT.

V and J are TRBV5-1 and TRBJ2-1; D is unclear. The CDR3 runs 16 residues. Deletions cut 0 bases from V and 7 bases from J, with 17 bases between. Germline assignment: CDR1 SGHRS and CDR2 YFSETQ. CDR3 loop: CASSLGDVSIGNEQFF. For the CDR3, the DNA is TGCGCCAGCAGCTTGGGGGATGTTTCTATCGGGAATGAGCAGTTCTTC.

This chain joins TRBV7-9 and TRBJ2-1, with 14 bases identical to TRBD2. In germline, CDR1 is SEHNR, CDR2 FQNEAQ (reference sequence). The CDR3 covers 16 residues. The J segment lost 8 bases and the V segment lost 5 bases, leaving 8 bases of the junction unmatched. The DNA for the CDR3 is TGTGCCAGCAGCACCGGGACTAGCGGGAGTATGCATGAGCAGTTCTTC. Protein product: CASSTGTSGSMHEQFF.

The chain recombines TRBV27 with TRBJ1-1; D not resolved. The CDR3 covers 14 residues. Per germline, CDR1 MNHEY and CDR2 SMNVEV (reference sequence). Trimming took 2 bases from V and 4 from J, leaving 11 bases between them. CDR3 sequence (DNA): TGTGCCAGCAGTTTAGGGTCTAAGGGCACTGAAGCTTTCTTT. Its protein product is CASSLGSKGTEAFF.

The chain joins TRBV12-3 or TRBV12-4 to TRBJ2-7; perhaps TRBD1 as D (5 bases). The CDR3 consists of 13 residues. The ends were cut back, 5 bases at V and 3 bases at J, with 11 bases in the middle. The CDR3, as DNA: TGTGCCAGCAGTAACACAGGAAACTACGAGCAGTACTTC. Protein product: CASSNTGNYEQYF.

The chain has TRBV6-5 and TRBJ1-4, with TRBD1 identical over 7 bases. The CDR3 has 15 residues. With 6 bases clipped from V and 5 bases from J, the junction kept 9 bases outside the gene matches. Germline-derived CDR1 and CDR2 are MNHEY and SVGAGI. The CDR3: CASSDPGQKNEKLFF. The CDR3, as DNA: TGTGCCAGCAGCGATCCGGGACAGAAGAATGAAAAACTGTTTTTT.